Following are 12 T cell receptor beta chains from one sample sequenced in a study of T cells in Graves' hyperthyroidism and ophthalmopathy. RNA transcripts served as the template for amplifying TCR beta CDR3 regions. Using the HTBI primer set, a first-round RT-PCR was run on the TCR CDR3. MiXCR, applied by TCRdb to the multiplex PCR reads, yields one record per CDR3 protein. Among around 300,000 distinct CDR3 sequences listed, 12% to 15% were seen once. The sequenced sample was blood. These receptors were taken from a woman in her forties or fifties with Graves' hyperthyroidism that later progressed to Graves' ophthalmopathy.

The rearrangement uses TRBV20-1 and TRBJ2-7, with 9 bases identical to TRBD2. V dropped 0 bases and J dropped 2; count of bases not matched to a gene: 8. Germline lookup yields CDR1 DFQATT and CDR2 SNEGSKA (reference sequence). The CDR3 sequence is 16 residues long. DNA of the CDR3: TGCAGTGCTAGAGATCCTTTGCGGGAGGGTCCCTACGAGCAGTACTTC. It specifies CSARDPLREGPYEQYF.

This clonotype was seen a handful of times. This chain joins TRBV7-9 and TRBJ2-1; D is unclear. The CDR3 consists of 9 residues. Germline V CDR1 and CDR2: SEHNR, FQNEAQ (reference sequence). V was shortened by 7 bases and J by 9 bases, with 4 bases between the two germline ends. The CDR3 nucleotides read TGTGCCAGCAAGAGTGAGCAGTTCTTC. It is translated as CASKSEQFF. The entire variable domain, with the rest obtained from reference TRBV7-9 and TRBJ2-1, is as follows: DTGVSQNPRHKITKRGQNVTFRCDPISEHNRLYWYRQTLGQGPEFLTYFQNEAQLEKSRLLSDRFSAERPKGSFSTLEIQRTEQGDSAMYLCASKSEQFFGPGTRLTVL.

The chain uses TRBV20-1 and TRBJ1-1; TRBD1 matches at 7 bases. Germline CDR1 and CDR2: DFQATT and SNEGSKA (reference sequence). J gave up 10 bases and V 7 bases, and 15 bases lay outside the gene matches. This CDR3 comprises 13 residues. The CDR3 bases are TGCAGTGGCTCGACAGGGCCCGCCCGGGTAGCTTTCTTT. It codes for CSGSTGPARVAFF.

This clonotype has a handful of counts. This rearrangement joins TRBV19 to TRBJ2-5; TRBD1 or TRBD2 may be the D gene (6 bases each). Germline values: CDR1 LNHDA, CDR2 SQIVND (reference sequence). Trimming left V 2 bases short and J 4 bases short, with 11 bases between. The CDR3 consists of 14 residues. The CDR3 spells CASSIRGAGETQYF. CDR3 sequence (DNA): TGTGCCAGTAGTATAAGGGGGGCGGGAGAGACCCAGTACTTC. Looking up the rest from reference TRBV19 and TRBJ2-5 gives the full variable domain: DGGITQSPKYLFRKEGQNVTLSCEQNLNHDAMYWYRQDPGQGLRLIYYSQIVNDFQKGDIAEGYSVSREKKESFPLTVTSAQKNPTAFYLCASSIRGAGETQYFGPGTRLLVL.

This clonotype was counted ten times or more. The chain employs TRBV7-2 and TRBJ2-1, with 13 bases matching TRBD2. Per germline, CDR1 SGHTA and CDR2 FQGNSA. The CDR3 is 18 amino acids. Unmatched junction bases numbered 12, after V lost 1 base and J lost 9 bases. The DNA for the CDR3 is TGTGCCAGCAGCTTAGGGCTGACCGGGACTAGCGGGATAAGTGAGCAGTTCTTC. It encodes CASSLGLTGTSGISEQFF.

This clonotype was observed many times. The chain is built from TRBV20-1 and TRBJ2-5; no definite D call. V lost 6 bases and J 1 base, leaving 9 bases between the germline ends. The CDR3 has 12 residues. Germline loops: CDR1 DFQATT, CDR2 SNEGSKA (reference sequence). The CDR3 reads CSARLAQETQYF. For the CDR3, the DNA is TGCAGTGCCCGACTCGCCCAAGAGACCCAGTACTTC.

This clonotype was picked up a small number of times. This sequence may be a read error, since a much larger clone differs from it by one base. The chain links TRBV28 to TRBJ1-5, with D unresolved. Germline lookup yields CDR1 MDHEN and CDR2 SYDVKM. The length of the CDR3 is 16 residues. With 3 bases removed from V and 1 base from J, the gap between germline ends came to 13 bases. As DNA, the CDR3 is TGTGCCAGCAGTTTGGCGGGTCGGACGAGCAATCAGCCCCAGCATTTT. This translates into CASSLAGRTSNQPQHF.

About this clonotype itself: A much larger clone is a single base away; this may be a read error. This sequence joins TRBV28 and TRBJ2-6, with D possibly being TRBD1 (5 bases). The germline gives CDR1 MDHEN, CDR2 SYDVKM. Trimming pared 1 base from V and 1 base from J, leaving 17 bases between. The CDR3 length is 19 residues. The CDR3 is CASSLSKGPLGSGANVLTF. CDR3 coding DNA: TGTGCCAGCAGTTTATCGAAGGGGCCGCTAGGGTCTGGGGCCAACGTCCTGACTTTC.

The rearrangement links TRBV3-1 to TRBJ2-1; possible D gene TRBD2, 6 bases. The CDR3 consists of 14 residues. The V gene's germline CDR1 is LGHDT and CDR2 YNNKEL (reference sequence). V was clipped by 1 base and J by 9 bases, with 13 bases between them. The chain's CDR3 is CASSQVASEVEQFF. CDR3 in DNA: TGTGCCAGCAGCCAAGTTGCTAGCGAGGTTGAGCAGTTCTTC.

This clonotype has ten or more counts. This sequence joins TRBV19 and TRBJ2-5, with D hard to call. The CDR3 is 13 residues long. Germline V gives CDR1 LNHDA, CDR2 SQIVND (reference sequence). Deletions cut 6 bases from V and 5 bases from J, with 13 bases between. This chain's CDR3 is CASSPSTVETQYF. CDR3 DNA: TGTGCCAGTAGCCCTTCCACCGTGGAGACCCAGTACTTC.

In this sample, this clonotype turned up many times. The chain uses TRBV11-3 and TRBJ2-7; D is unresolved. The germline V gene has CDR1 SGHNT and CDR2 YENEEA. V lost 2 bases and J 7 bases, leaving 12 bases between the germline ends. CDR3 length: 13 amino acids. Here the CDR3 reads CASSLMEGREQYF. The CDR3 DNA sequence: TGTGCCAGCAGCTTAATGGAAGGTCGGGAGCAGTACTTC. Full variable domain (rest looked up from reference TRBV11-3 and TRBJ2-7): EAGVVQSPRYKIIEKKQPVAFWCNPISGHNTLYWYLQNLGQGPELLIRYENEEAVDDSQLPKDRFSAERLKGVDSTLKIQPAELGDSAVYLCASSLMEGREQYFGPGTRLTVT.

This clonotype was counted at least ten times. The chain links TRBV18 to TRBJ1-2, with D possibly matching TRBD1 (6 bases). Per the germline V gene, CDR1 is KGHSH and CDR2 is LQKENI. The CDR3 spans 12 residues. V was clipped by 3 bases and J by 8 bases, with 10 bases between them. CDR3 nucleotides: TGTGCCAGCTCACCTAAGGGGGAAGGCTACACCTTC. Its translation: CASSPKGEGYTF. The full variable domain, in which reference TRBV18 and TRBJ1-2 provide the parts outside the CDR3, is NAGVMQNPRHLVRRRGQEARLRCSPMKGHSHVYWYRQLPEEGLKFMVYLQKENIIDESGMPKERFSAEFPKEGPSILRIQQVVRGDSAAYFCASSPKGEGYTFGSGTRLTVV.